A selection of T cell receptor beta chains follows, all from one sample in a study of T cell repertoires in ileal Crohn's disease. The table came from immunoSEQ multiplex PCR; TCRdb's copy has only in-frame clones and leaves some out. The sample holds about 5,500 clones, 75% to 90% seen once. The sample comprised ileal tissue. Source of these receptors: an adult with Crohn's disease. Each CDR3 is given with its conserved first and last residue.

cdr3_aa	v_call	j_call
CASSREGTPNGYTF	TRBV2	TRBJ1-2
CASSPTELTSYEQYF	TRBV7-8	TRBJ2-7
CASSLGTTGINYGYTF	TRBV5-4	TRBJ1-2
CASSPRAGKHEQYF	TRBV7-2	TRBJ2-7
CASSPLEATGGVGYTF	TRBV18	TRBJ1-2
CASRRQGAGGQPQHF	TRBV19	TRBJ1-5
CASSTSGTGNSPLHF	TRBV11-3	TRBJ1-6
CASRAGPYEQYF	TRBV5-1	TRBJ2-7
CASTSPVQYNEQFF	TRBV7-2	TRBJ2-1
CASSLTSGQGVPYEQYF	TRBV11-3	TRBJ2-7
CASSLLGRGILTDTQYF	TRBV7-2	TRBJ2-3
CASSLTLYEQYF	TRBV28	TRBJ2-7
CASRGRKFEQYF	TRBV19	TRBJ2-7
CASSLYRGTEAFF	TRBV28	TRBJ1-1
CASSGRGSSGANVLTF	TRBV6-1	TRBJ2-6
CASSPKGRDEQFF	TRBV27	TRBJ2-1
CASSLLASGSGTGELFF	TRBV7-2	TRBJ2-2
CASSKLAGTRSYEQYF	TRBV11-2	TRBJ2-7
CASSTGLADTQYF	TRBV19	TRBJ2-3
CASSYSKGRQGTEAFF	TRBV6-5	TRBJ1-1
CASRDRAGLGNSPLHF	TRBV5-4	TRBJ1-6
CASSKAGGANYGYTF	TRBV28	TRBJ1-2
CASSQSSGTYSYEQYF	TRBV4-2	TRBJ2-7
CASSSRGGATNEKLFF	TRBV11-2	TRBJ1-4
CASRQGPMTANYGYTF	TRBV2	TRBJ1-2
CASSLVPGLNTGELFF	TRBV7-3	TRBJ2-2
CASSTGSWGWEGNQPQHF	TRBV5-8	TRBJ1-5
CASSDRDTGELFF	TRBV6-4	TRBJ2-2
CAISDDSVTGMNTEAFF	TRBV10-3	TRBJ1-1
CASSIDARQIDGYTF	TRBV19	TRBJ1-2
CASSQRRGTSSYEQYF	TRBV4-3	TRBJ2-7
CASSSRDLQGGDEQFF	TRBV7-8	TRBJ2-1
CASSLQSGTAYEQYF	TRBV5-1	TRBJ2-7
CATSRGLAGGTETQYF	TRBV15	TRBJ2-5
CASRPDRFLEAFF	TRBV12-2	TRBJ1-1
CAWQNSGANVLTF	TRBV30	TRBJ2-6